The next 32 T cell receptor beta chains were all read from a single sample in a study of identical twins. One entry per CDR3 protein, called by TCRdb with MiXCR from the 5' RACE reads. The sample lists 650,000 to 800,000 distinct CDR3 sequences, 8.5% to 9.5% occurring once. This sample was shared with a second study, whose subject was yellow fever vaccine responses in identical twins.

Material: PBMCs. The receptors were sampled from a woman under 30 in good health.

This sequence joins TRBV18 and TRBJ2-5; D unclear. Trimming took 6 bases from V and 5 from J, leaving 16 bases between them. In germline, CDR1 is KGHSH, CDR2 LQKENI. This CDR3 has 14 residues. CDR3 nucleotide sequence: TGTGCCAGCTCCTCCTCCTCCGCCGGGGAGACCCAGTACTTC. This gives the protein CASSSSSAGETQYF.

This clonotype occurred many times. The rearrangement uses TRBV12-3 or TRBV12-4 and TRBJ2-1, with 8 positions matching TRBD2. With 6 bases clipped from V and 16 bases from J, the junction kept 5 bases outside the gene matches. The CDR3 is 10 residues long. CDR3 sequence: CASSREGQFF. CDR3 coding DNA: TGTGCCAGCAGCCGGGAGGGGCAATTCTTC.

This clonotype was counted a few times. Written as DNA, the CDR3 is TGCAGTGCTGGCCTTAGCGGGAGGGGCGATGAGCAGTTCTTC. It translates to CSAGLSGRGDEQFF. The chain employs TRBV20-1 and TRBJ2-1; TRBD2 agrees at 11 bases. Trimming took 5 bases from V and 8 from J; bases not matched to a gene: 8. This CDR3 is built from 14 residues. Germline CDR1 is DFQATT and CDR2 is SNEGSKA (reference sequence).

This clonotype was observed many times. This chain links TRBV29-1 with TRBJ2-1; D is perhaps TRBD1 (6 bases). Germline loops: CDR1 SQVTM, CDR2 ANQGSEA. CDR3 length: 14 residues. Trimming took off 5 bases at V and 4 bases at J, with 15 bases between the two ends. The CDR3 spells CSVLGTKWYNEQFF. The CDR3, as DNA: TGCAGCGTTCTCGGGACAAAATGGTACAATGAGCAGTTCTTC.

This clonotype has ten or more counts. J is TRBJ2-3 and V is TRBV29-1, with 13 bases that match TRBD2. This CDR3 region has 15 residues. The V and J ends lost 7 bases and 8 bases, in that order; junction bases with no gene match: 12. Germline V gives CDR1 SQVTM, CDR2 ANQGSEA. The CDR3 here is CSATVTSGGAATQYF. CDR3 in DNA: TGCAGCGCGACAGTCACTAGCGGGGGGGCCGCTACGCAGTATTTT.

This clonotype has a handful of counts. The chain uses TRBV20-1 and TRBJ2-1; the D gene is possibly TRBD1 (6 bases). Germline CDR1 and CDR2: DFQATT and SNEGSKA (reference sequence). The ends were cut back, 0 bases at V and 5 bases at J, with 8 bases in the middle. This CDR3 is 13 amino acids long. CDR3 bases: TGCAGTGCTAGAGATTGGGGGCACAATGAGCAGTTCTTC. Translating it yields CSARDWGHNEQFF.

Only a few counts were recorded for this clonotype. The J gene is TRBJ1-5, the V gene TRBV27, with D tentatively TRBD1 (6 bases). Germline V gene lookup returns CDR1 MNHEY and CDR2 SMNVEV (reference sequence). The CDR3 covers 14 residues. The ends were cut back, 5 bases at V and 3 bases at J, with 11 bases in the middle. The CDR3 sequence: CASSGDRSNQPQHF. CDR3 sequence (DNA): TGTGCCAGCAGTGGAGACAGGTCCAATCAGCCCCAGCATTTT.

The DNA of the CDR3 is TGTGCCAGCAGCCGTAAGGGGGTCTCCGGGGAGCTGTTTTTT. Translating gives CASSRKGVSGELFF. The V gene is TRBV14, the J gene TRBJ2-2; a weak D match, TRBD1 (6 bases). Germline lookup yields CDR1 SGHDN and CDR2 FVKESK. This CDR3 region has 14 residues. V was clipped by 4 bases and J by 6 bases, with 12 bases between them.

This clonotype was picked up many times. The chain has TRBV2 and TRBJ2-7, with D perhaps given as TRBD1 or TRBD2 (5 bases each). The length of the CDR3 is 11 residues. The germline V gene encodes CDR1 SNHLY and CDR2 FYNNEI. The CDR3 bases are TGTGCCAGCATTCACCCCTCCGGGGCTTTGGTC. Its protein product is CASIHPSGALV.

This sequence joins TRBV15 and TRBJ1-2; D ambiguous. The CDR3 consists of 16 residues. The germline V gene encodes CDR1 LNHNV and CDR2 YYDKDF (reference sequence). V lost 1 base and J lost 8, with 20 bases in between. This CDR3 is CATSRAPKVGARGYTF. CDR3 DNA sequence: TGTGCCACCAGCAGAGCCCCCAAGGTGGGAGCGCGCGGCTACACCTTC.

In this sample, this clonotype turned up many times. The DNA for the CDR3 is TGCGCCAGCAGCCCCGGGAGTCTCAATGAGCAGTTCTTC. Translated: CASSPGSLNEQFF. The chain employs TRBV5-1 and TRBJ2-1; the D gene is possibly TRBD2 (6 bases). V lost 4 bases, J lost 6 bases, and 11 bases lay in between. The V gene's germline CDR1 is SGHRS and CDR2 YFSETQ. CDR3 length: 13 amino acids.

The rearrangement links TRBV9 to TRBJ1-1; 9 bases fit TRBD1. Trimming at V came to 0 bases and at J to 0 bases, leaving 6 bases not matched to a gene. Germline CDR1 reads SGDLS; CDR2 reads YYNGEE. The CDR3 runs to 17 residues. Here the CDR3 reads CASSVAPGQGVNTEAFF. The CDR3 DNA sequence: TGTGCCAGCAGCGTAGCCCCGGGACAGGGAGTGAACACTGAAGCTTTCTTT.

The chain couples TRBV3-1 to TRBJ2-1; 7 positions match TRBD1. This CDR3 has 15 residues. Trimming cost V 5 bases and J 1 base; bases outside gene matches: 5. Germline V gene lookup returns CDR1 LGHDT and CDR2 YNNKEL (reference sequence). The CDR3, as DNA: TGTGCCAGCAGCACCCGGGACAGATCCTACAATGAGCAGTTCTTC. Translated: CASSTRDRSYNEQFF.

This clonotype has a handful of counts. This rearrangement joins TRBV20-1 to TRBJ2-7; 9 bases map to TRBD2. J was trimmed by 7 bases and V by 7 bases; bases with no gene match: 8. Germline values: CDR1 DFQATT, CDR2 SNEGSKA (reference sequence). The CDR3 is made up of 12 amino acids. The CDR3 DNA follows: TGCAGTGTAGCGGGAGTTACGGGTGAGCAGTACTTC. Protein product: CSVAGVTGEQYF.

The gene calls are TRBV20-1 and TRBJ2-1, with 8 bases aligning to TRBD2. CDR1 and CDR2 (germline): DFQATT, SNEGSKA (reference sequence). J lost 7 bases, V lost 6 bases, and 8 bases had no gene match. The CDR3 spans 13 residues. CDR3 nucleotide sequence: TGCAGTGCCCTGGGACTAGTGGAGAATGAGCAGTTCTTC. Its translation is CSALGLVENEQFF.

This chain's CDR3 is CASSLEPWTSGPPKNNEQFF. As DNA, the CDR3 is TGTGCCAGCAGCTTAGAACCATGGACTAGCGGGCCCCCAAAGAACAATGAGCAGTTCTTC. This chain connects TRBV11-2 to TRBJ2-1, with 11 bases identical to TRBD2. CDR1 SGHAT and CDR2 FQNNGV come from the germline V gene. The V segment lost 0 bases and the J segment 5 bases; nucleotides outside the gene matches: 15. The CDR3 spans 20 residues.

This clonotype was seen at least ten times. CDR3 coding DNA: TGCAGCGTTGATGGGGCAGGGGGTTGGGAGACCCAGTACTTC. Protein sequence: CSVDGAGGWETQYF. The chain links TRBV29-1 to TRBJ2-5, with 7 bases that match TRBD1. The CDR3 has 14 residues. V lost 3 bases to trimming and J lost 5 bases; unmatched junction nucleotides: 9. Germline V gene data show CDR1 as SQVTM and CDR2 as ANQGSEA.

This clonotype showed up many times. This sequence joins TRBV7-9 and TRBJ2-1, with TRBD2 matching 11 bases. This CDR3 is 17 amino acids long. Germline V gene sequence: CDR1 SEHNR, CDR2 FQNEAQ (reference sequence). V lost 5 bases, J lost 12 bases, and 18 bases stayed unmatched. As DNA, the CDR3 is TGTGCCAGCAGCGAACCGACTAGCGGGACATCCCTCGTCGGGCAGTTCTTC. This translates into CASSEPTSGTSLVGQFF.

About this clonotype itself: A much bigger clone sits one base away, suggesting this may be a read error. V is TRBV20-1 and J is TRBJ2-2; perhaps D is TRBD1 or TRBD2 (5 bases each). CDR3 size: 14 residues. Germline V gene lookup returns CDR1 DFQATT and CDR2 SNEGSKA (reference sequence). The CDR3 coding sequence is TGCAGTGCTAGGACCGGGGCGAACACCGGGGAGCTGTGTTTT. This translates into CSARTGANTGELCF.

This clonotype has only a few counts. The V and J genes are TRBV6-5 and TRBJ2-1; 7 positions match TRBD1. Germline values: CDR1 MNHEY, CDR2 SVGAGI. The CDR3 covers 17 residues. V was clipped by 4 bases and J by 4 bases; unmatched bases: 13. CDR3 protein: CASSFARDRKNYNEQFF. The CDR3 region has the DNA TGTGCCAGCAGTTTCGCACGGGACAGAAAAAATTACAATGAGCAGTTCTTC.

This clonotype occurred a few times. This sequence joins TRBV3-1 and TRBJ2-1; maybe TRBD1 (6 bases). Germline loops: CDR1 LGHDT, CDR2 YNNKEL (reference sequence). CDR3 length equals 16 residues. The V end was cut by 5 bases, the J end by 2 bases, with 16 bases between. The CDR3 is CASSGPGEPTYNEQFF. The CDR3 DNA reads TGTGCCAGCAGCGGGCCAGGGGAACCGACCTACAATGAGCAGTTCTTC.

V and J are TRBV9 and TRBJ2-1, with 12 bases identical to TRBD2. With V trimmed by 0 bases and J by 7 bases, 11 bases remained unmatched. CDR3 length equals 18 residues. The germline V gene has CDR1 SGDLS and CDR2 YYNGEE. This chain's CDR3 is CASSVASASGGAGNEQFF. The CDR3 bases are TGTGCCAGCAGCGTAGCTTCCGCTAGCGGGGGGGCGGGTAATGAGCAGTTCTTC.

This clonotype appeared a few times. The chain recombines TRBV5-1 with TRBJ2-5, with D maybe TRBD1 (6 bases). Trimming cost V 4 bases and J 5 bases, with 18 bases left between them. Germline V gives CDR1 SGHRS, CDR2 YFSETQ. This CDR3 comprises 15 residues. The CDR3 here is CASSPGQRAGETQYF. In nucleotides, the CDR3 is TGCGCCAGCAGCCCCGGACAGAGAGCCGGGGAGACCCAGTACTTC.

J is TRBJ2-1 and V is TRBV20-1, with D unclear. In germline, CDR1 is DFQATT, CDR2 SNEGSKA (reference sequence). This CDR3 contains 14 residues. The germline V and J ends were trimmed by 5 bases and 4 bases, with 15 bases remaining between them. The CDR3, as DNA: TGCAGTGCTGACGGGCAGGACGATTACAATGAGCAGTTCTTC. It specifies CSADGQDDYNEQFF.

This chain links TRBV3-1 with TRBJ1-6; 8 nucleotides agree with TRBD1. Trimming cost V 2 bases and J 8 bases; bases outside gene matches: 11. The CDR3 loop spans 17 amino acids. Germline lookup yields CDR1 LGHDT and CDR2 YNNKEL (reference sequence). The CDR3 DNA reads TGTGCCAGCAGCCAATTCGCAGGACAGGGCTCTTATTCACCCCTCCACTTT. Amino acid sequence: CASSQFAGQGSYSPLHF. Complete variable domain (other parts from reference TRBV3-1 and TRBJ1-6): DTAVSQTPKYLVTQMGNDKSIKCEQNLGHDTMYWYKQDSKKFLKIMFSYNNKELIINETVPNRFSPKSPDKAHLNLHINSLELGDSAVYFCASSQFAGQGSYSPLHFGNGTRLTVT.

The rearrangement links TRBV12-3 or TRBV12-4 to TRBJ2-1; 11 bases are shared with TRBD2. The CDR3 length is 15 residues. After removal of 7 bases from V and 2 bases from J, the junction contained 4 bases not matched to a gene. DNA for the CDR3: TGTGCCAGCAATCTACTAGCGGGAGCCTACAATGAGCAGTTCTTC. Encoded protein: CASNLLAGAYNEQFF.

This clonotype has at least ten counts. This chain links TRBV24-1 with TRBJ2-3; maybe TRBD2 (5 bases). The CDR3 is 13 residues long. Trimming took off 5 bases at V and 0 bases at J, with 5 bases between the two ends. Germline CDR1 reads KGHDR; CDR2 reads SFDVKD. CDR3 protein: CATSGTSTDTQYF. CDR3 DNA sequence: TGTGCCACCAGTGGGACTAGCACAGATACGCAGTATTTT.

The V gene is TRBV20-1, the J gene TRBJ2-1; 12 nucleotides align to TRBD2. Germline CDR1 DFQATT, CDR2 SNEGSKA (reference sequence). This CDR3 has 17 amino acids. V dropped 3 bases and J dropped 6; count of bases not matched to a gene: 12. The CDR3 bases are TGCAGTGCTAGGGATCTAGCGGGAGGGCTGCACGTCAATGAGCAGTTCTTC. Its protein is CSARDLAGGLHVNEQFF.

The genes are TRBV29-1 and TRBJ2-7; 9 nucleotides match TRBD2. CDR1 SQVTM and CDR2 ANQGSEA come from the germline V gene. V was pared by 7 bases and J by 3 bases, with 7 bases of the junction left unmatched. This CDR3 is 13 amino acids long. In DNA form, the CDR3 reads TGCAGCGCACTGACTAGCGGAAACTACGAGCAGTACTTC. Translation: CSALTSGNYEQYF.

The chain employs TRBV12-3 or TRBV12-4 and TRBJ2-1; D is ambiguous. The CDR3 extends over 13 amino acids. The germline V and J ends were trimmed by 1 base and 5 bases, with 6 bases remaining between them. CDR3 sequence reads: CASSLEPHNEQFF. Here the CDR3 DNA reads TGTGCCAGCAGTTTAGAACCGCACAATGAGCAGTTCTTC.

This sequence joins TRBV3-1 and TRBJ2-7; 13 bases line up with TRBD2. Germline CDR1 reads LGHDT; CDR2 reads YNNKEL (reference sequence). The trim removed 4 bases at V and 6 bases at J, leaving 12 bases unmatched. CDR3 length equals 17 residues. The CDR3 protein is CASSRILELAGGSEQYF. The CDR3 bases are TGTGCCAGCAGCCGGATATTAGAACTAGCGGGAGGGTCCGAGCAGTACTTC.

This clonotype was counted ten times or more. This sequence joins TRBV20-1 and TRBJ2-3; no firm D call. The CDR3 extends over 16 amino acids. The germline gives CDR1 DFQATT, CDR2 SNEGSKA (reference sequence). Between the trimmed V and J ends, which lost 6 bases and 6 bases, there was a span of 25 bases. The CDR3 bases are TGCAGTGCCTCCTCCTGGCAAGGTCACCTTGGGGATACGCAGTATTTT. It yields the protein CSASSWQGHLGDTQYF.